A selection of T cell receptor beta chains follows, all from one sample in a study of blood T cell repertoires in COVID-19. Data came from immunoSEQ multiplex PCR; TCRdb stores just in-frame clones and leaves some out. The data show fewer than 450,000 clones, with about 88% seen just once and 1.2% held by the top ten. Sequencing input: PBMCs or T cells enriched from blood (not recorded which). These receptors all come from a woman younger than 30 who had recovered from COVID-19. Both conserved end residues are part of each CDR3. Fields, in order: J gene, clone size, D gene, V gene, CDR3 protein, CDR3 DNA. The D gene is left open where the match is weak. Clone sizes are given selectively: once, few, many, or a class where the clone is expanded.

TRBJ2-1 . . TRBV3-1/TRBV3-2 CASSARSGGRYEQFF TGTGCCAGCAGTGCAAGGTCGGGGGGCAGGTATGAGCAGTTCTTC
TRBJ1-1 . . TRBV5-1 CASSLIGENTEAFF TGCGCCAGCAGCTTGATAGGAGAGAACACTGAAGCTTTCTTT
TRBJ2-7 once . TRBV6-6 CASSRPPGLVYEQYF TGTGCCAGCAGTCGGCCACCGGGACTCGTCTACGAGCAGTACTTC
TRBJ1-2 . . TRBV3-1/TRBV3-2 CASSQGPAGASYGYTF TGTGCCAGCAGCCAAGGTCCCGCAGGGGCCAGCTATGGCTACACCTTC
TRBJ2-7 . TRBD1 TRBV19 CASSRTVTGTGRLEQYF TGTGCCAGTAGCCGCACCGTGACCGGGACAGGGCGACTGGAGCAGTACTTC
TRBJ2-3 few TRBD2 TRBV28 CASSLAGGAPLSSTDTQYF TGTGCCAGCAGTTTGGCGGGGGGGGCGCCCCTATCTAGCACAGATACGCAGTATTTT
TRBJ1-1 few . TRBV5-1 CASSRRGFGAFF TGCGCCAGCAGCCGCAGGGGTTTTGGAGCTTTCTTT
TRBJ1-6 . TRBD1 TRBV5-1 CASSWTFGQGGSPLHF TGCGCCAGCAGCTGGACCTTCGGACAGGGAGGATCACCCCTCCACTTT
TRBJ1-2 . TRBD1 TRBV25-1 CASSETGQGEGYTF TGTGCCAGCAGTGAAACGGGACAGGGGGAAGGCTACACCTTC
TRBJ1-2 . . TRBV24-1 CATSVTRDTVNYGYTF TGTGCCACCAGCGTAACCCGGGACACGGTAAACTATGGCTACACCTTC
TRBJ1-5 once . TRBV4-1 CASSQGAMQPQHF TGCGCCAGCAGCCAAGGGGCTATGCAGCCCCAGCATTTT
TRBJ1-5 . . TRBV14 CASSQQGPNQPQHF TGTGCCAGCAGCCAACAGGGGCCCAATCAGCCCCAGCATTTT
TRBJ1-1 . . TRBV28 CASSPVGGNTEAFF TGTGCCAGCAGCCCGGTCGGGGGGAACACTGAAGCTTTCTTT
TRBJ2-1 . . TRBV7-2 CASRVGPPRGYNEQFF TGTGCCAGCAGAGTGGGACCCCCCAGGGGCTACAATGAGCAGTTCTTC
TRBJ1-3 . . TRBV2 CASSEDPGGNTIYF TGTGCCAGCAGTGAGGACCCGGGGGGAAACACCATATATTTT
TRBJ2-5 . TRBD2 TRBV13 CASRHGLEETQYF TGTGCCAGCAGGCACGGACTAGAAGAGACCCAGTACTTC
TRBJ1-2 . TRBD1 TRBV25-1 CASSPGTGVFYGYTF TGTGCCAGCAGCCCCGGGACAGGGGTTTTCTATGGCTACACCTTC
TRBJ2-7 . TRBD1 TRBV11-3 CASSPRGLYEQYF TGTGCCAGCAGCCCCAGGGGGCTCTACGAGCAGTACTTC
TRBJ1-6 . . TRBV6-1 CASSERLDNSPLHF TGTGCCAGCAGTGAACGGCTAGATAATTCACCCCTCCACTTT
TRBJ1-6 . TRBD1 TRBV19 CASSPVPDRGLYNSPLHF TGTGCCAGTAGCCCTGTCCCGGACAGGGGACTTTATAATTCACCCCTCCACTTT
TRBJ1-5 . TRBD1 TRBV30 CAWQGDQPQHF TGTGCCTGGCAGGGGGATCAGCCCCAGCATTTT
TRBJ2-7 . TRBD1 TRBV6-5 CASRMTGRDEQYF TGTGCCAGCAGGATGACAGGGCGGGACGAGCAGTACTTC
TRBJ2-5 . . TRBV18 CASSEGTGWQTQYF TGTGCCAGCTCCGAAGGTACAGGGTGGCAGACCCAGTACTTC
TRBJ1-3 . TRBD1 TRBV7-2 CASSLGGTGNTIYF TGTGCCAGCAGTTTAGGGGGCACCGGAAACACCATATATTTT
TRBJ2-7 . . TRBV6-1 CASSEALRVPYEQYF TGTGCCAGCAGTGAAGCCCTACGCGTACCCTACGAGCAGTACTTC
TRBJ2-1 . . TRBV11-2 CAISRGGPYNEQFF TGTGCCATAAGTAGGGGGGGTCCCTACAATGAGCAGTTCTTC
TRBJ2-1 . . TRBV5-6 CASSLVASSYNEQFF TGTGCCAGCAGCTTGGTGGCTAGCTCCTACAATGAGCAGTTCTTC
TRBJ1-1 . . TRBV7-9 CASSSGSVTEAFF TGTGCCAGCAGCTCAGGGTCTGTCACTGAAGCTTTCTTT
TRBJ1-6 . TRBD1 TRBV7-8 CASSLGQGLSPLHF TGTGCCAGCAGCTTGGGACAGGGACTCTCACCCCTCCACTTT
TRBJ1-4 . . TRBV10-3 CAISEGRGDEKLFF TGTGCCATCAGTGAAGGGAGGGGGGATGAAAAACTGTTTTTT
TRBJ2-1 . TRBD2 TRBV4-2 CASSQEGTGLAGAAGYEQFF TGTGCCAGCAGCCAAGAAGGTACGGGACTAGCGGGGGCCGCGGGGTATGAGCAGTTCTTC
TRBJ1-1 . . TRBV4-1 CASSQDAGPPMNTEAFF TGCGCCAGCAGCCAAGACGCAGGGCCCCCCATGAACACTGAAGCTTTCTTT
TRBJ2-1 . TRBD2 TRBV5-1 CASSYSGGPDNEQFF TGCGCCAGCAGTTATTCGGGGGGGCCCGACAATGAGCAGTTCTTC